The clone carrying this T cell receptor (beta chain) has a count of ten or more. The sample comes from a study of blood T cell repertoires in COVID-19. Method: immunoSEQ multiplex PCR; TCRdb's copy keeps in-frame clones and lacks some. The sample yields around 230,000 clones, over 75% seen once. The germline gives CDR1 SGHTS, CDR2 YDEGEE. The length of the CDR3 is 18 residues. The trim removed 2 bases at V and 0 bases at J, leaving 9 bases unmatched. This receptor was taken from a man aged 45-65 years with COVID-19, enrolled during active disease. The chain recombines TRBV5-8 with TRBJ2-7, with 12 nucleotides matching TRBD2. Source material: peripheral blood. The CDR3 region has the DNA TGTGCCAGCAGCTTTGAGGGACTAGCGGGCCCTCACTCCTACGAGCAGTACTTC. It yields the protein CASSFEGLAGPHSYEQYF.